This T cell receptor beta chain is drawn from a study of blood T cell repertoires in COVID-19. As for the study in general: In each case, the material was cDNA or gDNA derived from T cells, B-cell-depleted T cells, or PBMCs.

Per the germline V gene, CDR1 is SGHTA and CDR2 is FQGTGA. The ends lost 0 bases at V and 0 bases at J; junction bases unmatched: 2. The CDR3 contains 16 residues. Method: immunoSEQ multiplex PCR; TCRdb's copy keeps in-frame clones and lacks some. The data show 270,000 or so clones, over 80% seen once. Cohorts were assigned according to the clinical history that participants reported. V is TRBV7-3 and J is TRBJ2-1, with 7 bases aligning to TRBD2. The material sequenced was PBMCs or T cells enriched from blood (not recorded which). The source is a woman aged 25 to 39 with acute COVID-19. The CDR3 DNA is TGTGCCAGCAGCTTAACGGGACTACCCTCCTACAATGAGCAGTTCTTC. Its translation is CASSLTGLPSYNEQFF. The whole variable domain, remainder taken from reference TRBV7-3 and TRBJ2-1, is GAGVSQTPSNKVTEKGKYVELRCDPISGHTALYWYRQSLGQGPEFLIYFQGTGAADDSGLPNDRFFAVRPEGSVSTLKIQRTERGDSAVYLCASSLTGLPSYNEQFFGPGTRLTVL.